What follows are 23 T cell receptor beta chains derived from one specimen sequenced in a study of glioma-infiltrating T cells after dendritic cell vaccination. Sequenced by immunoSEQ multiplex PCR; TCRdb stores in-frame clones only, minus some. This sample carries over 65,000 clones, about 85% of them seen once, and the ten largest clones take approximately 8%. This sample's time point: after dendritic cell vaccination, including at tumor progression/relapse. The material sequenced was blood, taken after dendritic cell vaccination. The receptors derive from a human donor with glioblastoma.

The rearrangement uses TRBV15 and TRBJ1-5, with D uncertain. The CDR3 has 15 amino acids. V was pared by 4 bases and J by 4 bases, with 14 bases between. In germline, CDR1 is LNHNV, CDR2 YYDKDF (reference sequence). CDR3 residues: CATSTGISINQPQHF. The CDR3 DNA reads TGTGCCACCAGCACCGGGATTTCGATAAATCAGCCCCAGCATTTT.

J is TRBJ2-3 and V is TRBV7-9; 10 bases match TRBD2. From germline, CDR1 is SEHNR and CDR2 FQNEAQ (reference sequence). The CDR3 has 16 residues. V trimming: 3 bases; J trimming: 5 bases; junction bases outside the gene matches: 8. DNA for the CDR3: TGTGCCAGCAGCTTGCGGATTAGCGGGGGGCAAGATACGCAGTATTTT. As protein: CASSLRISGGQDTQYF. The whole variable domain, remainder taken from reference TRBV7-9 and TRBJ2-3, is DTGVSQNPRHKITKRGQNVTFRCDPISEHNRLYWYRQTLGQGPEFLTYFQNEAQLEKSRLLSDRFSAERPKGSFSTLEIQRTEQGDSAMYLCASSLRISGGQDTQYFGPGTRLTVL.

The gene calls are TRBV28 and TRBJ2-6; 9 bases match TRBD1. V was pared by 6 bases and J by 2 bases, with 2 bases of the junction left unmatched. This CDR3 region has 15 residues. The germline V gene has CDR1 MDHEN and CDR2 SYDVKM. The CDR3 region is CASSTGGAGANVLTF. The DNA of the CDR3 is TGTGCCAGCAGCACAGGGGGCGCTGGGGCCAACGTCCTGACTTTC.

The chain employs TRBV2 and TRBJ2-7, with TRBD2 matching over 8 bases. Germline V lookup: CDR1 SNHLY, CDR2 FYNNEI. V lost 2 bases to trimming and J lost 3 bases; unmatched junction nucleotides: 9. CDR3 length equals 16 residues. The DNA for the CDR3 is TGTGCCAGCAGTGAATACGAGCGGGAGCCAAACTACGAGCAGTACTTC. Its translation: CASSEYEREPNYEQYF.

The chain employs TRBV4-1 and TRBJ2-3, with 10 positions matching TRBD2. V lost 1 base and J lost 0; bases outside the gene matches: 4. Germline CDR1 and CDR2: MGHRA and YSYEKL. This CDR3 contains 17 residues. The CDR3 DNA sequence: TGCGCCAGCAGCCAAGGGTCACTAGCGGGAAGCACAGATACGCAGTATTTT. This encodes CASSQGSLAGSTDTQYF.

The chain recombines TRBV19 with TRBJ2-1; weak D call: TRBD1 (5 bases). Germline V CDR1 and CDR2: LNHDA, SQIVND (reference sequence). The CDR3 covers 11 residues. The CDR3: CGTKWGIEQFF. The CDR3 DNA is TGTGGGACAAAATGGGGTATTGAGCAGTTCTTC.

This clone was seen a few times. No conserved phenylalanine or tryptophan is present at the end of the CDR3, so a read error is the likely explanation. Because the CDR3's place on the DNA is in doubt, the DNA is left out and the CDR3 is given as listed by TCRdb. V is TRBV7-3 and J is TRBJ1-4. Germline V gives CDR1 SGHTA, CDR2 FQGTGA. Including both end residues, the CDR3 is 9 amino acids long. The CDR3 reads CASSLEGTL.

The J gene is TRBJ2-4, the V gene TRBV28; 7 positions match TRBD1. The CDR3 runs 16 residues. Losses at the gene ends were 8 bases for V and 1 base for J; bases not matched to a gene: 11. Germline CDR1 reads MDHEN; CDR2 reads SYDVKM. This chain's CDR3 is CASWPGKQGAKNIQYF. CDR3 DNA: TGTGCCAGCTGGCCGGGGAAACAGGGGGCCAAAAACATTCAGTACTTC.

The rearrangement links TRBV9 to TRBJ2-2; 7 positions agree with TRBD2. This CDR3 region has 16 residues. Germline V CDR1 and CDR2: SGDLS, YYNGEE. J was trimmed by 5 bases and V by 4 bases; bases with no gene match: 11. Written as DNA, the CDR3 is TGTGCCAGCAGCCCCCGGGCGCGGGAGCGAACCGGGGAGCTGTTTTTT. Translating gives CASSPRARERTGELFF. Complete variable domain (other parts from reference TRBV9 and TRBJ2-2): DSGVTQTPKHLITATGQRVTLRCSPRSGDLSVYWYQQSLDQGLQFLIQYYNGEERAKGNILERFSAQQFPDLHSELNLSSLELGDSALYFCASSPRARERTGELFFGEGSRLTVL.

The chain is built from TRBV18 and TRBJ1-1; 8 bases fit TRBD1. Germline-derived CDR1 and CDR2 are KGHSH and LQKENI. The CDR3 sequence is 15 residues long. Trimming took 3 bases from V and 1 from J; bases not matched to a gene: 4. The CDR3 loop reads CASSPRTGRNTEAFF. CDR3 in DNA: TGTGCCAGCTCACCGCGGACAGGGAGGAACACTGAAGCTTTCTTT.

The rearrangement uses TRBV9 and TRBJ2-1; 8 bases fit TRBD2. J lost 8 bases, V lost 1 base, and 5 bases had no gene match. This CDR3 is built from 14 residues. Germline values: CDR1 SGDLS, CDR2 YYNGEE. Here the CDR3 DNA reads TGTGCCAGCAGCGTATTCGGGGGGGATGATGAGCAGTTCTTC. Translated: CASSVFGGDDEQFF.

J is TRBJ2-3 and V is TRBV19, with 12 bases aligning to TRBD2. CDR3 length equals 16 residues. Germline values: CDR1 LNHDA, CDR2 SQIVND (reference sequence). V lost 4 bases to trimming and J lost 4 bases; unmatched junction nucleotides: 6. The CDR3: CASSTRLAGDPDTQYF. CDR3 nucleotides: TGTGCCAGTAGTACTCGACTAGCGGGAGATCCAGATACGCAGTATTTT. The full variable domain, in which reference TRBV19 and TRBJ2-3 provide the parts outside the CDR3, is DGGITQSPKYLFRKEGQNVTLSCEQNLNHDAMYWYRQDPGQGLRLIYYSQIVNDFQKGDIAEGYSVSREKKESFPLTVTSAQKNPTAFYLCASSTRLAGDPDTQYFGPGTRLTVL.

This chain uses TRBV6-5 with TRBJ1-1; 7 bases match TRBD1. The CDR3 is made up of 13 amino acids. Germline V gene lookup returns CDR1 MNHEY and CDR2 SVGAGI. With 9 bases clipped from V and 5 bases from J, the junction kept 9 bases outside the gene matches. The CDR3 is CARSGGRITEAFF. The CDR3, as DNA: TGTGCCAGGTCAGGGGGGAGGATAACTGAAGCTTTCTTT.

The V gene is TRBV9, the J gene TRBJ1-1, with TRBD1 matching over 7 bases. Trimming took 4 bases from V and 5 from J; bases not matched to a gene: 11. CDR1 and CDR2 from the germline V gene are SGDLS and YYNGEE. The CDR3 has 15 amino acids. Here the CDR3 DNA reads TGTGCCAGCAGCCCAGGGACAGCAATTACTACTGAAGCTTTCTTT. This translates into CASSPGTAITTEAFF. Based on the CDR3 plus reference TRBV9 and TRBJ1-1, the full variable domain is DSGVTQTPKHLITATGQRVTLRCSPRSGDLSVYWYQQSLDQGLQFLIQYYNGEERAKGNILERFSAQQFPDLHSELNLSSLELGDSALYFCASSPGTAITTEAFFGQGTRLTVV.

The V call is TRBV11-3, the J call TRBJ1-1; TRBD1 aligns across 10 bases. The trim removed 5 bases at V and 9 bases at J, leaving 15 bases unmatched. CDR1 SGHNT and CDR2 YENEEA come from the germline V gene. The CDR3 is 16 residues long. Here the CDR3 reads CASSTQPGTGERKAFF. DNA of the CDR3: TGTGCCAGCAGCACCCAGCCCGGGACAGGGGAGAGGAAAGCTTTCTTT.

Remarks on this clone: Other nucleotide sequences from this sample produce the same CDR3. The V call is TRBV30, the J call TRBJ1-5; TRBD1 might be the D (5 bases). The CDR3 spans 15 residues. Per the germline V gene, CDR1 is GTSNPN and CDR2 is SVGIG (reference sequence). V was shortened by 2 bases and J by 0 bases, with 11 bases between the two germline ends. This CDR3 is CAWSLGQNSNQPQHF. DNA of the CDR3: TGTGCCTGGAGTCTTGGACAAAATAGCAATCAGCCCCAGCATTTT. The entire variable domain, with the rest obtained from reference TRBV30 and TRBJ1-5, is as follows: SQTIHQWPATLVQPVGSPLSLECTVEGTSNPNLYWYRQAAGRGLQLLFYSVGIGQISSEVPQNLSASRPQDRQFILSSKKLLLSDSGFYLCAWSLGQNSNQPQHFGDGTRLSIL.

V usage is TRBV7-9 and J usage is TRBJ2-3; 7 nucleotides match TRBD1. The trim removed 4 bases at V and 0 bases at J, leaving 13 bases unmatched. Germline loops: CDR1 SEHNR, CDR2 FQNEAQ (reference sequence). This CDR3 has 18 amino acids. CDR3 in DNA: TGTGCCAGCAGCTCAAAAGGGACAGAATTCCCTAGCACAGATACGCAGTATTTT. As protein: CASSSKGTEFPSTDTQYF.

This chain joins TRBV9 and TRBJ2-1; 7 bases are a match to TRBD2. This CDR3 has 16 amino acids. V trimming: 0 bases; J trimming: 3 bases; junction bases outside the gene matches: 6. Germline V CDR1 and CDR2: SGDLS, YYNGEE. This chain's CDR3 is CASSVGSSGGYNEQFF. The CDR3 DNA follows: TGTGCCAGCAGCGTAGGGTCTAGCGGAGGCTACAATGAGCAGTTCTTC.

This clone has a handful of counts. The V call is TRBV6-5, the J call TRBJ2-1, with D perhaps TRBD1 (6 bases). The V gene lost 3 bases and the J gene lost 4 bases, with 13 bases spanning the gap. The CDR3 has 15 amino acids. Germline CDR1 MNHEY, CDR2 SVGAGI. The CDR3 bases are TGTGCCAGCAGTTATACAGGGTCCGATTACAATGAGCAGTTCTTC. It translates to CASSYTGSDYNEQFF.

V and J are TRBV19 and TRBJ1-2, with D possibly matching TRBD1 (6 bases). The V end lost 3 bases, the J end lost 4 bases, and 9 bases lay between the germline ends. Germline V CDR1 and CDR2: LNHDA, SQIVND (reference sequence). This CDR3 has 13 amino acids. In DNA form, the CDR3 reads TGTGCCAGTAGTATGGACAGCATCTATGGCTACACCTTC. This sequence encodes CASSMDSIYGYTF.

This rearrangement joins TRBV14 to TRBJ2-5, with TRBD1 matching 10 bases. Trimming removed 4 bases from V and 1 base from J; junction bases left unmatched: 6. Germline lookup yields CDR1 SGHDN and CDR2 FVKESK. CDR3 size: 16 residues. The CDR3, as DNA: TGTGCCAGCAGCCCGGACAGGGGGTCCCGCCAAGAGACCCAGTACTTC. Amino acids: CASSPDRGSRQETQYF.

The chain uses TRBV5-6 and TRBJ2-1; TRBD1 matches 7 bases. Unmatched junction bases numbered 13, after V lost 3 bases and J lost 4 bases. Germline-derived CDR1 and CDR2 are SGHDT and YYEEEE. This CDR3 has 17 amino acids. CDR3: CASSYPLQGKIYNEQFF. CDR3 DNA sequence: TGTGCCAGCAGCTACCCTTTACAGGGGAAAATTTACAATGAGCAGTTCTTC.

The chain's CDR3 is CASSFLSGSSTDTQYF. In DNA form, the CDR3 reads TGTGCCAGCAGCTTCCTCTCGGGGTCTAGCACAGATACGCAGTATTTT. This chain joins TRBV7-3 and TRBJ2-3; possible D gene TRBD2, 5 bases. From germline, CDR1 is SGHTA and CDR2 FQGTGA. Trimming shortened V by 3 bases and J by 0 bases, and 13 bases separated the two germline ends. There are 16 residues in the CDR3. Using reference TRBV7-3 and TRBJ2-3 for the parts outside the CDR3, the full variable domain is GAGVSQTPSNKVTEKGKYVELRCDPISGHTALYWYRQSLGQGPEFLIYFQGTGAADDSGLPNDRFFAVRPEGSVSTLKIQRTERGDSAVYLCASSFLSGSSTDTQYFGPGTRLTVL.